This T cell receptor beta chain was identified during a study of blood T cell repertoires in COVID-19. Study in general: The origin of the acute and convalescent COVID-19 samples was the United States, Italy and Spain. PBMCs, B-cell-depleted T cells, or T cells were the source of the cDNA or gDNA that made up the material.

V was trimmed by 5 bases and J by 0 bases, leaving 11 bases between them. The germline gives CDR1 MNHEY, CDR2 SMNVEV (reference sequence). The CDR3 covers 15 residues. As originally analysed: The assay estimated nucleated cells by amplifying reference gene primers. Repertoires were generated with immunoSEQ multiplex PCR, while TCRdb's copy carries only in-frame clones and drops some. That table furnishes V, J and clone size, whereas the DNA furnished D and trimming. Altogether approximately 150,000 clones are present, about four fifths being singletons, with the ten largest covering more than 8%. This sequence originates from a human donor in a cohort sampled during active COVID-19. The rearrangement uses TRBV27 and TRBJ1-3; D is uncertain. What was sequenced was peripheral blood. The CDR3 DNA reads TGTGCCAGCAGTCCCAGGTTACACTCTGGAAACACCATATATTTT. Its translation: CASSPRLHSGNTIYF.